This entry is about one TCR beta chain. The target antigen is unknown. The entry originates in a study of blood T cells in healthy people across ages. Study observations and caveats: Roughly linearly, TCR beta diversity per million T cells fell as age increased.

Sample-barcoded 5' priming and a J-beta primer mix drove a second PCR of roughly 6 to 12 cycles. One entry per CDR3 protein, called by TCRdb with MiXCR from the 5' RACE reads. The repertoire holds 600,000 to 900,000 distinct CDR3 sequences, 25% to 30% seen once, with about 2.9% in the top ten. Trimming removed 0 bases at V and 1 base at J, with 7 bases between. This CDR3 is 15 amino acids long. Germline CDR1 and CDR2: ENHRY and SYGVKD. Extracted total RNA amounted to at least 6 micrograms for each sample. The data were also submitted as part of a second study, on T cells of mothers and their children. From that paper: Each child gave 2.5 million to 3.5 million TCR beta CDR3 reads (each mother, over 9 million). Slightly, though not significantly, more overlap was seen in related than in unrelated mother-child pairs.

The clonotype comes from a boy aged 5-17 years in good health. The sequencing input was blood. The chain has TRBV10-3 and TRBJ2-1; D is perhaps TRBD2 (5 bases). The CDR3 DNA follows: TGTGCCATCAGTGAGTCCAGAGGGTCCTACAATGAGCAGTTCTTC. It specifies CAISESRGSYNEQFF.